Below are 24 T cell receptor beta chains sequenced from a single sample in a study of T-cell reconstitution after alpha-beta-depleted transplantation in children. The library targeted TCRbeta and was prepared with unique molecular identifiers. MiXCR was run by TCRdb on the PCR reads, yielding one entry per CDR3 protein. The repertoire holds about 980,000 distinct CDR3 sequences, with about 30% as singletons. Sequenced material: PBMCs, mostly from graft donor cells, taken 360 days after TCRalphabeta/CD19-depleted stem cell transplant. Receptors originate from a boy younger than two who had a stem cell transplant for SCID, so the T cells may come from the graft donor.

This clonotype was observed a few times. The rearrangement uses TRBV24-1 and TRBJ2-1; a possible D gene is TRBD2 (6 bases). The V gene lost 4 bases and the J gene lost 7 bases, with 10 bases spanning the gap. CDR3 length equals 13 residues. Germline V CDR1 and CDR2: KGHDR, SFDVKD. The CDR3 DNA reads TGTGCCACCAGTGACGCCGGGAGAAATGAGCAGTTCTTC. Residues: CATSDAGRNEQFF.

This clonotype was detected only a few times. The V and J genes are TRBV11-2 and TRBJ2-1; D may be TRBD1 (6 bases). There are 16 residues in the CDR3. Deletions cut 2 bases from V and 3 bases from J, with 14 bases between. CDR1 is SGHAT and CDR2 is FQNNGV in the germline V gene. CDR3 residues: CASSLTRGGVYNEQFF. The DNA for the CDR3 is TGTGCCAGCAGCTTAACACGTGGGGGCGTCTACAATGAGCAGTTCTTC.

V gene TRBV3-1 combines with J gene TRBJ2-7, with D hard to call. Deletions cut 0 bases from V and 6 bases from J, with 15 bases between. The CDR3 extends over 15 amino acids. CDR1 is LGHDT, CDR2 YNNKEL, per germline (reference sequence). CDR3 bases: TGTGCCAGCAGCCAAGACCCGACAACCCCTCGCGAGCAGTACTTC. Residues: CASSQDPTTPREQYF.

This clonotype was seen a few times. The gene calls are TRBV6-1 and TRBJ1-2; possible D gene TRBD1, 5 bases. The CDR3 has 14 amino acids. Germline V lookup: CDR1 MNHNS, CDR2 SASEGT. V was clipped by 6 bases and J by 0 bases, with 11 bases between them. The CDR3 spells CASSLQDTNYGYTF. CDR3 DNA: TGTGCCAGCAGCCTACAGGACACTAACTATGGCTACACCTTC.

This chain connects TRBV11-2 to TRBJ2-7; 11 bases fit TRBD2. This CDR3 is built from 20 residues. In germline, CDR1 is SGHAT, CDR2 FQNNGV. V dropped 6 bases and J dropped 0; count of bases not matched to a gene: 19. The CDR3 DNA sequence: TGTGCCAGCAGTTCCAGTATTCATCTAGCGGGGGGTCCTTCCTCCTACGAGCAGTACTTC. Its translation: CASSSSIHLAGGPSSYEQYF.

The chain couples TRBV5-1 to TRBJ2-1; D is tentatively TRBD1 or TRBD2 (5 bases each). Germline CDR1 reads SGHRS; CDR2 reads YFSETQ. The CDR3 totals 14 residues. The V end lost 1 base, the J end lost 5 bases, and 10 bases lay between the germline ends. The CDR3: CASSLWGNNNEQFF. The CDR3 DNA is TGCGCCAGCAGCTTGTGGGGGAACAACAATGAGCAGTTCTTC.

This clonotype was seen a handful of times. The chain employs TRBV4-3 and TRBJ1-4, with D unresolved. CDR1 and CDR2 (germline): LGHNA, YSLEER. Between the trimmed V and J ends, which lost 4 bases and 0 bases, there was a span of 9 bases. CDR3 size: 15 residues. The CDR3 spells CASSPYYATNEKLFF. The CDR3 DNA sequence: TGCGCCAGCAGCCCCTATTACGCAACTAATGAAAAACTGTTTTTT.

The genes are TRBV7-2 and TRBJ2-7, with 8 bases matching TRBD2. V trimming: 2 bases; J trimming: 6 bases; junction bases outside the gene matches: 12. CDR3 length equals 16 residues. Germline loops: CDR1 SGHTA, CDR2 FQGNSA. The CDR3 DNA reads TGTGCCAGCAGCTTATACATAACTGCGGGGGGTGCCGAGCAGTACTTC. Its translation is CASSLYITAGGAEQYF. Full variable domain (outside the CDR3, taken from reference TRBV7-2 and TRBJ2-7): GAGVSQSPSNKVTEKGKDVELRCDPISGHTALYWYRQSLGQGLEFLIYFQGNSAPDKSGLPSDRFSAERTGGSVSTLTIQRTQQEDSAVYLCASSLYITAGGAEQYFGPGTRLTVT.

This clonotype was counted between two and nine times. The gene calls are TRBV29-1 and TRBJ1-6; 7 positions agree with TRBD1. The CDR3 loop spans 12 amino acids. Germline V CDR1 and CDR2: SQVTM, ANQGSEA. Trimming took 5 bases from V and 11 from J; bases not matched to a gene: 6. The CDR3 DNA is TGCAGCGTTTTCAGGGGGTGGACACCCCTCCACTTT. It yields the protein CSVFRGWTPLHF.

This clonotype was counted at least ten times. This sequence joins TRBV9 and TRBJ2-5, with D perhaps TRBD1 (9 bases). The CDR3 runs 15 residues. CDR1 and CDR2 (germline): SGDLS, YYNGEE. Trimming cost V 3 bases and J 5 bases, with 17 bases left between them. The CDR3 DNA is TGTGCCAGCAGCGCGGGGGGGACAGGGACGGAGACCCAGTACTTC. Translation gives CASSAGGTGTETQYF.

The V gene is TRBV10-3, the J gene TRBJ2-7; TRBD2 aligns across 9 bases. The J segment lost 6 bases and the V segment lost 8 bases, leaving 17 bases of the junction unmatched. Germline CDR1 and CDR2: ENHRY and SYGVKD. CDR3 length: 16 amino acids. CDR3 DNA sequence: TGTGCCATCGGGGGGTATAGCGGGGGAATGGGGACCGAGCAGTACTTC. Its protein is CAIGGYSGGMGTEQYF.

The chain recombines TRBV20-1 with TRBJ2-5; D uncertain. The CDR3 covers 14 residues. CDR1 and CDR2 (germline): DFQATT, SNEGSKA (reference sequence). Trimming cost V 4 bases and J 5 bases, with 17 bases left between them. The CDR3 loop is CSATGPGDWETQYF. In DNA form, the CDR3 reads TGCAGTGCTACCGGGCCTGGGGATTGGGAGACCCAGTACTTC.

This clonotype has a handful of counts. CDR3 in amino acids: CASSQPGTGGNEQFF. DNA of the CDR3: TGTGCCAGCAGCCAACCCGGGACAGGTGGCAATGAGCAGTTCTTC. The genes are TRBV4-2 and TRBJ2-1, with 8 positions matching TRBD1. Germline trimming cut 2 bases from V and 6 bases from J; bases unmatched to any gene: 6. CDR3 length equals 15 residues. Germline values: CDR1 LGHNA, CDR2 YNFKEQ.

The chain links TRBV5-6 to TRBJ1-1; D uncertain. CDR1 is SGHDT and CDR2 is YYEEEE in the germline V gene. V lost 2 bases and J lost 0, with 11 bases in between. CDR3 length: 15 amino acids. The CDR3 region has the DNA TGTGCCAGCAGCTTACCGGAAACCATGAACACTGAAGCTTTCTTT. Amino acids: CASSLPETMNTEAFF.

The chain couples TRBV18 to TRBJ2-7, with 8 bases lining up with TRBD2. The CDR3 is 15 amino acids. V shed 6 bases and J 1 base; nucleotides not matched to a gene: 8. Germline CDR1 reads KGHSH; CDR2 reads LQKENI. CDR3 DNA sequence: TGTGCCAGCTCCCCCCAGCGGGGGCCATCCTACGAGCAGTACTTC. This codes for CASSPQRGPSYEQYF.

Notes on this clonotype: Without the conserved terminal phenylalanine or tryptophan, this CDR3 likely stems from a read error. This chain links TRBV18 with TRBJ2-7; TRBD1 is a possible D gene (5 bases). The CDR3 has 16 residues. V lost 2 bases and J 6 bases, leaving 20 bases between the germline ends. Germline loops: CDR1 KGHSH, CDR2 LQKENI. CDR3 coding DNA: TGTGCCAGCTCACCAGCATATAAGGGGAAAGTGATCGAGCAGTACTAC. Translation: CASSPAYKGKVIEQYY.

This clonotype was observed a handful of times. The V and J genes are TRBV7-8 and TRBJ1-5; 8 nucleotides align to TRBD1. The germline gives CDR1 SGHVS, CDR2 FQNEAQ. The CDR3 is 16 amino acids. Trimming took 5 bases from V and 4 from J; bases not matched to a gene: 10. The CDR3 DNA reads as TGTGCCAGCAGCGAGCACGGCGGACAGGGTAATCAGCCCCAGCATTTT. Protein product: CASSEHGGQGNQPQHF.

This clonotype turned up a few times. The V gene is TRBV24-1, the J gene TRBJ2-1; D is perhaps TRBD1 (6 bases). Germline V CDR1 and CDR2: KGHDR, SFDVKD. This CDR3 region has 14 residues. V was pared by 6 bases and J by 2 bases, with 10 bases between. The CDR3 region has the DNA TGTGCCACCAGTCCCGGGGACACCTACAATGAGCAGTTCTTC. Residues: CATSPGDTYNEQFF.

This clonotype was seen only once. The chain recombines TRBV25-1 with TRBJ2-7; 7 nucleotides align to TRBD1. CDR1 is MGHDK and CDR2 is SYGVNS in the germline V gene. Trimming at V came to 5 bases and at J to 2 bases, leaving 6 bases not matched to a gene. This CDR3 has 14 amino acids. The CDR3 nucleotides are TGTGCCAGCAGTACCCATACAGGGGCCTACGAGCAGTACTTC. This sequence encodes CASSTHTGAYEQYF.

DNA of the CDR3: TGCAGTGCTAGGGCCAGCATCTACAATGAGCAGTTCTTC. Translation gives CSARASIYNEQFF. The V call is TRBV20-1, the J call TRBJ2-1, with no clear D. The germline V gene has CDR1 DFQATT and CDR2 SNEGSKA (reference sequence). This CDR3 comprises 13 residues. V lost 3 bases, J lost 3 bases, and 9 bases lay in between.

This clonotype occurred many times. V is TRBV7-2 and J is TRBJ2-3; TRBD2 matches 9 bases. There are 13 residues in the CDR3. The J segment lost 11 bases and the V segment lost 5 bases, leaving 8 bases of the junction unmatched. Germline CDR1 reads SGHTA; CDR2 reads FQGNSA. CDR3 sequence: CASSGPSGVMQYF. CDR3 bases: TGTGCCAGCAGCGGACCTAGCGGGGTCATGCAGTATTTT.

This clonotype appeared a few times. DNA for the CDR3: TGCGCCAGCAGCTTGACCCTACAGGGGAATCCCTACAATGAGCAGTTCTTC. It specifies CASSLTLQGNPYNEQFF. This sequence joins TRBV5-1 and TRBJ2-1; 7 bases line up with TRBD1. The germline gives CDR1 SGHRS, CDR2 YFSETQ. V lost 1 base to trimming and J lost 2 bases; unmatched junction nucleotides: 9. This CDR3 comprises 17 residues.

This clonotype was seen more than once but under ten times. CDR3 sequence (DNA): TGTGCCAGCAGCTTAAACAGGGGGCTGAGGACAGATACGCAGTATTTT. It translates to CASSLNRGLRTDTQYF. V gene TRBV3-1 combines with J gene TRBJ2-3, with 9 bases that match TRBD1. Trimming at V came to 5 bases and at J to 3 bases, leaving 9 bases not matched to a gene. The CDR3 extends over 16 amino acids. Germline V gives CDR1 LGHDT, CDR2 YNNKEL (reference sequence).

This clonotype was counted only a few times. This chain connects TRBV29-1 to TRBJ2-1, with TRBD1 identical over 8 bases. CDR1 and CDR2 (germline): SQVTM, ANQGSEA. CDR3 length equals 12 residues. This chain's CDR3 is CSDRGSYNEQFF. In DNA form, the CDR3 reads TGCAGTGACAGGGGTTCCTACAATGAGCAGTTCTTC.